The clone carrying this TCR beta chain occurred a few times. Its antigen is currently unknown. The junction shows a germline mismatch at one end, possibly a read error. This specimen comes from a study of metastatic and nonmetastatic thyroid tumors. As for the study in general: Repertoire data that came from the blood and tumor or nodule tissue of malignant and benign thyroid patients were compared. Study-level points and caveats: Patients with malignant thyroid tumors reportedly had significantly higher TCR beta diversity than those with benign nodules, in blood and tumor.

No patient received treatment before thyroid surgery. Germline CDR1 reads MDHEN; CDR2 reads SYDVKM. The CDR3 extends over 17 amino acids. Methods used by the authors: The study built a papillary thyroid cancer distant-metastasis classifier from CDR3 differences across clinicopathological groups. TCRdb reanalyzed the PCR reads with MiXCR. The V and J calls were determined by TCRdb, not by the authors. The sample has around 30,000 clones; about 15% are singletons. The TCR originated in a female donor with papillary thyroid cancer or a benign thyroid nodule (not recorded which). Some clones in this sample may be carry-over from other donors' samples. This rearrangement joins TRBV28 to TRBJ2-4; possibly TRBD1 or TRBD2 for D (6 bases each). Sequencing was done on a sample of blood. CDR3 coding DNA: TGTGCCAGCAGTTTATTGTGGGGGCGCGGGGCCAAAACCATTCAGTACTTC. This codes for CASSLLWGRGAKTIQYF.